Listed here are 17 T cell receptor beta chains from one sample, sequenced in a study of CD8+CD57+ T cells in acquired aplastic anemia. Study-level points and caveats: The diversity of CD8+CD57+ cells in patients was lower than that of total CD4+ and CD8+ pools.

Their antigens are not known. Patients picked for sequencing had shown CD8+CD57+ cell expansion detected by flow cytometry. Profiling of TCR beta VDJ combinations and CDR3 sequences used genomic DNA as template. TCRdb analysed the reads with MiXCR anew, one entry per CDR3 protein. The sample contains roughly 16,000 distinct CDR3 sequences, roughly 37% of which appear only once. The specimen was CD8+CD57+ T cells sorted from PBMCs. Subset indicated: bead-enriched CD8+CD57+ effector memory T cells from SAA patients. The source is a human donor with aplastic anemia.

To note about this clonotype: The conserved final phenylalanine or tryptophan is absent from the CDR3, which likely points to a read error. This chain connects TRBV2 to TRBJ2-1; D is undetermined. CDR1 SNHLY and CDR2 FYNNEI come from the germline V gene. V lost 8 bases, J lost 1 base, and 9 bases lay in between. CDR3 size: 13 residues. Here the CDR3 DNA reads TGTGCCAGCGGCCTTCTTTCCTACAATGAGCAGTTCCTC. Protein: CASGLLSYNEQFL.

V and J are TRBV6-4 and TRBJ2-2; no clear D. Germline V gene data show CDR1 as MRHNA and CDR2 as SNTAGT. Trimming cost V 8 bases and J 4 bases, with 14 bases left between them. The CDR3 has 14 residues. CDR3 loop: CASGVGSGTGELFF. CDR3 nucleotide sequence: TGTGCCAGCGGTGTAGGTTCGGGCACCGGGGAGCTGTTTTTT.

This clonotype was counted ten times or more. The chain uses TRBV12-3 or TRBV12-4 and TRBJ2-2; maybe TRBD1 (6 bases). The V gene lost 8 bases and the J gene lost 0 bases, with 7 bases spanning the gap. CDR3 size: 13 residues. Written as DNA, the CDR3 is TGTGCCAGCGAGGGGGCGAACACCGGGGAGCTGTTTTTT. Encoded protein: CASEGANTGELFF.

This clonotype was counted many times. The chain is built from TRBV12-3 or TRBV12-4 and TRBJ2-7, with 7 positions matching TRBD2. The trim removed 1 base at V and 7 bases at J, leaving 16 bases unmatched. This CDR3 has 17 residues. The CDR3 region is CASSLVWGGGAAGEQYF. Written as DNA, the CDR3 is TGTGCCAGCAGTTTAGTTTGGGGCGGGGGTGCTGCTGGGGAGCAGTACTTC.

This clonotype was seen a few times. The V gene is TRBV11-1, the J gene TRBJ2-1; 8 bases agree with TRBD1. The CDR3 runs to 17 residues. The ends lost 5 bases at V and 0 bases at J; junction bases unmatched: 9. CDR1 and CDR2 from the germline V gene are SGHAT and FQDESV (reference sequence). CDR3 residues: CASSPGQASSSYNEQFF. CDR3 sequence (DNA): TGTGCCAGCAGCCCGGGACAGGCTTCGAGCTCCTACAATGAGCAGTTCTTC.

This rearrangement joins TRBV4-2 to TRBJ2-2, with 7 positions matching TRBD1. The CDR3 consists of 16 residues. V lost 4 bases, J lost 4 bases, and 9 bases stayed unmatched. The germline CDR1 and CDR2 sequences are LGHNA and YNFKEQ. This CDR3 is CASSPNSGGGTGELFF. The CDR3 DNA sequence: TGTGCCAGCAGCCCCAACTCAGGGGGTGGCACCGGGGAGCTGTTTTTT.

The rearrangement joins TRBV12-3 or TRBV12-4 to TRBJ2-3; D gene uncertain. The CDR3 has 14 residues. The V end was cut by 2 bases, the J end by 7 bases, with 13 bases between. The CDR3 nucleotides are TGTGCCAGCAGTTTACCCTCGACGCGTTATACGCAGTATTTT. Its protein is CASSLPSTRYTQYF.

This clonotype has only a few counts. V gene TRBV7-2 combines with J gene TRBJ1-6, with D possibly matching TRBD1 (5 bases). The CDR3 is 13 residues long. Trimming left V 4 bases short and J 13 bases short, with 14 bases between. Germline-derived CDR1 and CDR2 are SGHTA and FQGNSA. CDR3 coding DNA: TGTGCCAGCAGCTCGGACCTAGGGGCCCCCCTCCACTTT. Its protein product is CASSSDLGAPLHF.

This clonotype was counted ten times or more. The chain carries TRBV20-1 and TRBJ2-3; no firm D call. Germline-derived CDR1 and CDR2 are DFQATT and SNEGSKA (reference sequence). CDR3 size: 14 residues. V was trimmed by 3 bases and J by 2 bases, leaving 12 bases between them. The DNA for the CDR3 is TGCAGTGCTAGGTCGCTCACAGTCACAGATACGCAGTATTTT. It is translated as CSARSLTVTDTQYF.

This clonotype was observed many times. The chain's CDR3 is CASSLRLAGSYEQYF. In nucleotides, the CDR3 is TGTGCCAGCAGCCTAAGACTAGCGGGGTCCTACGAGCAGTACTTC. The rearrangement links TRBV4-2 to TRBJ2-7, with 11 bases fitting TRBD2. This CDR3 contains 15 residues. V was pared by 4 bases and J by 1 base, with 3 bases of the junction left unmatched. The germline gives CDR1 LGHNA, CDR2 YNFKEQ.

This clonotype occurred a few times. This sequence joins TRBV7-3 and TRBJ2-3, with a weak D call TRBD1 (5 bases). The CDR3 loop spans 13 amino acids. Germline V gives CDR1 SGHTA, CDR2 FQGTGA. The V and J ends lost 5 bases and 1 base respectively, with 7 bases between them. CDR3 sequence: CASSPRGTDTQYF. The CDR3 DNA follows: TGTGCCAGCAGCCCCAGGGGCACAGATACGCAGTATTTT.

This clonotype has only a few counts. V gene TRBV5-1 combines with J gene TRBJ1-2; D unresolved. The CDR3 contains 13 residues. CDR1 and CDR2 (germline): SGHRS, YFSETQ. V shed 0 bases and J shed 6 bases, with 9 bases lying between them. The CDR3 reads CASSLGTSDGYTF. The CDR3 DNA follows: TGCGCCAGCAGCTTGGGGACTTCCGATGGCTACACCTTC.

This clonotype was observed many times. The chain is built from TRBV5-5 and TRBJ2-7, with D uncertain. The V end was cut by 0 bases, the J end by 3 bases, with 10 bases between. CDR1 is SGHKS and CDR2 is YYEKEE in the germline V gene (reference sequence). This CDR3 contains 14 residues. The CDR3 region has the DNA TGTGCCAGCAGCTTGGGCCTTCGGTTCTACGAGCAGTACTTC. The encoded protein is CASSLGLRFYEQYF. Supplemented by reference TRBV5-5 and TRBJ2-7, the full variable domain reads DAGVTQSPTHLIKTRGQQVTLRCSPISGHKSVSWYQQVLGQGPQFIFQYYEKEERGRGNFPDRFSARQFPNYSSELNVNALLLGDSALYLCASSLGLRFYEQYFGPGTRLTVT.

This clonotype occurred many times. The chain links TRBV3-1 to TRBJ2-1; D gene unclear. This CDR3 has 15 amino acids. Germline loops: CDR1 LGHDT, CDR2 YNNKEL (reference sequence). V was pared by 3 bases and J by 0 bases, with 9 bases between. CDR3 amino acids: CASSHKVVSYNEQFF. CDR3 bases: TGTGCCAGCAGCCATAAAGTAGTCTCCTACAATGAGCAGTTCTTC.

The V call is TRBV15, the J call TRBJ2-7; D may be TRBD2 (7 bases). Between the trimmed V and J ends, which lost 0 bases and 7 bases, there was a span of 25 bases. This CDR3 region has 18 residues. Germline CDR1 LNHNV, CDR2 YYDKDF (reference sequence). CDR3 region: CATSRDGGLEGDMREQYF. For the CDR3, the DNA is TGTGCCACCAGCAGAGACGGCGGACTAGAGGGGGACATGAGGGAGCAGTACTTC.

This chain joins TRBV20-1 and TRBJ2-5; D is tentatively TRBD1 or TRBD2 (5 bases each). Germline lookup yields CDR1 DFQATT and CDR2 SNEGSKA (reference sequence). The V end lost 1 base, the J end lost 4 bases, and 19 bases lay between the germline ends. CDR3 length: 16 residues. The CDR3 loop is CSARGDWRWGRETQYF. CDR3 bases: TGCAGTGCTAGAGGGGATTGGCGGTGGGGGAGAGAGACCCAGTACTTC.

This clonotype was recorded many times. CDR3 sequence: CSARDSGGPSSYNSPLHF. CDR3 sequence (DNA): TGCAGTGCTAGAGATAGTGGGGGGCCGAGCTCCTATAATTCACCCCTCCACTTT. This sequence joins TRBV20-1 and TRBJ1-6; a weak D match, TRBD1 (6 bases). V was clipped by 0 bases and J by 0 bases, with 15 bases between them. Germline CDR1 is DFQATT and CDR2 is SNEGSKA (reference sequence). CDR3 length: 18 residues.